Shown below are 28 T cell receptor beta chains from a single sample sequenced in a study of cytomegalovirus exposure and HLA in healthy donors (dated by TCRdb to 2015 to 2018). The library was built by means of the immunoSEQ multiplex PCR assay. For the multiplex PCR, a mixture combining 60 forward primers for TCR Vbeta segments and 13 reverse primers for TCR Jbeta segments was used. The table was pulled from immuneACCESS by TCRdb, which kept in-frame rearrangements only. Such tables lose some clones; where checked, under half of the loss comes from unresolved V genes, and the rest has no known cause. The sample table holds 160,000 or so clones, of which approximately 78% were seen once. Less than 2.5% of the sample rests with the top ten. Sequencing used PBMCs. The source is a human donor in good health.

The chain joins TRBV2 to TRBJ2-3; 10 bases are a match to TRBD1. Germline V CDR1 and CDR2: SNHLY, FYNNEI. This CDR3 is 16 amino acids long. V dropped 4 bases and J dropped 2; count of bases not matched to a gene: 6. CDR3 bases: TGTGCCAGCAGTGCAGACAGGGGGCGCAACACAGATACGCAGTATTTT. It encodes CASSADRGRNTDTQYF.

This clone has a count of ten or more. The chain has TRBV7-3 and TRBJ2-5; possible D gene TRBD1, 6 bases. Trimming pared 4 bases from V and 5 bases from J, leaving 11 bases between. CDR3 length equals 13 residues. CDR1 is SGHTA, CDR2 FQGTGA, per germline. The CDR3 loop reads CASSYRVQETQYF. The CDR3 bases are TGTGCCAGCAGCTACAGGGTCCAGGAGACCCAGTACTTC.

The V gene is TRBV5-1, the J gene TRBJ2-2, with 8 nucleotides matching TRBD1. Germline CDR1 is SGHRS and CDR2 is YFSETQ. This CDR3 comprises 15 residues. V trimming: 4 bases; J trimming: 3 bases; junction bases outside the gene matches: 5. The CDR3 spells CASSPGQADTGELFF. The DNA for the CDR3 is TGCGCCAGCAGCCCGGGACAGGCAGACACCGGGGAGCTGTTTTTT. Complete variable domain (other parts from reference TRBV5-1 and TRBJ2-2): KAGVTQTPRYLIKTRGQQVTLSCSPISGHRSVSWYQQTPGQGLQFLFEYFSETQRNKGNFPGRFSGRQFSNSRSEMNVSTLELGDSALYLCASSPGQADTGELFFGEGSRLTVL.

This clone was recorded a few times. The same CDR3 arises from other DNA sequences in this sample as well. The chain uses TRBV7-2 and TRBJ2-7, with D maybe TRBD2 (7 bases). CDR1 and CDR2 from the germline V gene are SGHTA and FQGNSA. Trimming took off 1 base at V and 2 bases at J, with 9 bases between the two ends. CDR3 length: 14 amino acids. CDR3 nucleotides: TGTGCCAGCAGCTTAGGGGGGGGCGCCTACGAGCAGTACTTC. Its translation is CASSLGGGAYEQYF.

This clone appeared a few times. V gene TRBV2 combines with J gene TRBJ2-5, with 8 nucleotides matching TRBD1. Germline V gene sequence: CDR1 SNHLY, CDR2 FYNNEI. V lost 4 bases, J lost 2 bases, and 3 bases stayed unmatched. The CDR3 sequence is 14 residues long. This chain's CDR3 is CASSGDRLQETQYF. In DNA form, the CDR3 reads TGTGCCAGCAGTGGGGACAGGCTGCAAGAGACCCAGTACTTC.

The rearrangement uses TRBV4-2 and TRBJ2-5; D perhaps matches TRBD2 (6 bases). The length of the CDR3 is 16 residues. V was pared by 1 base and J by 2 bases, with 14 bases between. The germline V gene has CDR1 LGHNA and CDR2 YNFKEQ. The CDR3, as DNA: TGTGCCAGCAGCCAAGGAAGACTAGTGCGGCAAGAGACCCAGTACTTC. Residues: CASSQGRLVRQETQYF.

The chain carries TRBV4-1 and TRBJ1-2; 9 nucleotides match TRBD1. The V gene's germline CDR1 is MGHRA and CDR2 YSYEKL. After removal of 0 bases from V and 8 bases from J, the junction contained 7 bases not matched to a gene. This CDR3 region has 15 residues. In DNA, the CDR3 is TGCGCCAGCAGCCAAGATCACGGACAGGGGCGCGGCTACACCTTC. Amino acids: CASSQDHGQGRGYTF.

The CDR3 loop reads CASSEHRGAGNTIYF. Here the CDR3 DNA reads TGTGCCAGCAGCGAGCACAGGGGAGCCGGAAACACCATATATTTT. The chain recombines TRBV9 with TRBJ1-3; the match to TRBD1 covers 7 bases. V shed 3 bases and J 4 bases; nucleotides not matched to a gene: 7. Germline lookup yields CDR1 SGDLS and CDR2 YYNGEE. The CDR3 covers 15 residues.

The count of this clone is one. V usage is TRBV5-1 and J usage is TRBJ2-1; TRBD1 aligns across 7 bases. Unmatched junction bases numbered 3, after V lost 4 bases and J lost 5 bases. In germline, CDR1 is SGHRS, CDR2 YFSETQ. The CDR3 has 13 amino acids. CDR3 sequence: CASSRDSNNEQFF. The CDR3 nucleotides read TGCGCCAGCAGCCGGGACAGTAACAATGAGCAGTTCTTC.

This clone occurred once. The rearrangement links TRBV14 to TRBJ2-7, with D unresolved. Germline V CDR1 and CDR2: SGHDN, FVKESK. The CDR3 has 14 residues. Trimming removed 5 bases from V and 8 bases from J, with 19 bases in between. The CDR3 region has the DNA TGTGCCAGCAGCTCCGCTGGAGAGTCCCTCAAGCAGTACTTC. It specifies CASSSAGESLKQYF.

This clone has a handful of counts. The chain couples TRBV6-1 to TRBJ1-3; the D is unclear. CDR3 length: 14 residues. Germline CDR1 MNHNS, CDR2 SASEGT. V shed 1 base and J shed 1 base, with 5 bases lying between them. The CDR3 spells CASSEGGSGNTIYF. The CDR3 bases are TGTGCCAGCAGTGAAGGAGGGTCTGGAAACACCATATATTTT.

The rearrangement uses TRBV18 and TRBJ1-1; D uncertain. Germline-derived CDR1 and CDR2 are KGHSH and LQKENI. The CDR3 consists of 14 residues. The germline V and J ends were trimmed by 1 base and 4 bases, with 10 bases remaining between them. CDR3 bases: TGTGCCAGCTCACCACTGTCCGTCTCCACTGAAGCTTTCTTT. This translates into CASSPLSVSTEAFF.

This sequence joins TRBV20-1 and TRBJ2-5, with D hard to call. The V end lost 5 bases, the J end lost 5 bases, and 9 bases lay between the germline ends. The CDR3 is made up of 11 amino acids. The germline CDR1 and CDR2 sequences are DFQATT and SNEGSKA (reference sequence). CDR3 amino acids: CSAHARETQYF. For the CDR3, the DNA is TGCAGTGCTCATGCGAGGGAGACCCAGTACTTC.

The J gene is TRBJ1-1, the V gene TRBV5-4; 7 bases map to TRBD1. Losses at the gene ends were 6 bases for V and 5 bases for J; bases not matched to a gene: 10. The CDR3 runs to 14 residues. The germline V gene encodes CDR1 SGHNT and CDR2 YYREEE (reference sequence). The CDR3, as DNA: TGTGCCAGCACCCTAGGGGGCATGAGGACTGAAGCTTTCTTT. It encodes CASTLGGMRTEAFF.

The chain recombines TRBV5-4 with TRBJ2-3; 7 bases are a match to TRBD1. Per the germline V gene, CDR1 is SGHNT and CDR2 is YYREEE (reference sequence). J gave up 0 bases and V 3 bases, and 4 bases lay outside the gene matches. CDR3 size: 15 residues. DNA of the CDR3: TGTGCCAGCAGCTCACAGGGGCTTAGCACAGATACGCAGTATTTT. It yields the protein CASSSQGLSTDTQYF.

The chain carries TRBV6-5 and TRBJ1-2; 7 positions agree with TRBD1. Trimming at V came to 5 bases and at J to 4 bases, leaving 10 bases not matched to a gene. The germline V gene has CDR1 MNHEY and CDR2 SVGAGI. The CDR3 is 15 amino acids. In nucleotides, the CDR3 is TGTGCCAGCAGTCCTCGCAGGCAGGGGGGCTATGGCTACACCTTC. Translating gives CASSPRRQGGYGYTF.

The V and J genes are TRBV6-1 and TRBJ1-2; 9 bases are a match to TRBD1. This CDR3 is 14 amino acids long. V was clipped by 8 bases and J by 4 bases; unmatched bases: 8. Germline CDR1 and CDR2: MNHNS and SASEGT. CDR3 in DNA: TGTGCCAGCGGACGACAGGGGGAGGCCTATGGCTACACCTTC. This sequence encodes CASGRQGEAYGYTF.

The chain joins TRBV6-1 to TRBJ2-7; D call uncertain. The V gene lost 6 bases and the J gene lost 0 bases, with 6 bases spanning the gap. The CDR3 has 12 amino acids. The germline CDR1 and CDR2 sequences are MNHNS and SASEGT. The DNA of the CDR3 is TGTGCCAGCAGGGCCCCCTCCTACGAGCAGTACTTC. Translated: CASRAPSYEQYF.

This clone was observed a single time. V and J are TRBV9 and TRBJ2-3, with 7 positions matching TRBD2. The germline V gene has CDR1 SGDLS and CDR2 YYNGEE. The junction had 9 bases not matched to a gene; V was cut back by 0 bases and J by 8 bases. The CDR3 loop spans 15 amino acids. The DNA of the CDR3 is TGTGCCAGCAGCGTAGGTGGACTAGGGGAGGGTACGCAGTATTTT. The encoded protein is CASSVGGLGEGTQYF.

This chain links TRBV7-3 with TRBJ2-2; possibly TRBD2 for D (6 bases). The CDR3 has 16 amino acids. V dropped 5 bases and J dropped 1 base, with 14 bases sitting between them. In germline, CDR1 is SGHTA, CDR2 FQGTGA. CDR3 in DNA: TGTGCCAGCAGCCCCGCGGGGCAGATGAACACCGGGGAGCTGTTTTTT. This translates into CASSPAGQMNTGELFF.

The chain recombines TRBV11-2 with TRBJ2-7; no reliable D call. The CDR3 runs to 12 residues. Germline V gives CDR1 SGHAT, CDR2 FQNNGV. Deletions cut 2 bases from V and 3 bases from J, with 5 bases between. In DNA, the CDR3 is TGTGCCAGCAGCTTAAGGAGCTACGAGCAGTACTTC. Protein sequence: CASSLRSYEQYF.

There are a few counts of this clone. This sequence joins TRBV19 and TRBJ1-2; D uncertain. Germline values: CDR1 LNHDA, CDR2 SQIVND (reference sequence). This CDR3 contains 13 residues. Trimming removed 5 bases at V and 0 bases at J, with 7 bases between. In DNA, the CDR3 is TGTGCCAGTAGTCTGGCGGCTAACTATGGCTACACCTTC. This gives the protein CASSLAANYGYTF.

This clone has more than one count but fewer than ten. V gene TRBV10-3 combines with J gene TRBJ2-2; either TRBD1 or TRBD2 may fit D (7 bases each). The CDR3 has 14 amino acids. The germline V gene has CDR1 ENHRY and CDR2 SYGVKD. V lost 7 bases and J lost 4, with 13 bases in between. The CDR3 region is CAIIDREGTGELFF. The CDR3 DNA is TGTGCCATCATTGACAGGGAGGGCACCGGGGAGCTGTTTTTT.

The chain combines TRBV29-1 with TRBJ2-1; 8 bases map to TRBD1. The CDR3 spans 13 residues. Germline V CDR1 and CDR2: SQVTM, ANQGSEA. V gave up 4 bases and J gave up 8 bases; unmatched junction bases: 7. In nucleotides, the CDR3 is TGCAGCGTTGGCCCCCAGGGGGCCTATGAGCAGTTCTTC. It codes for CSVGPQGAYEQFF.

The chain has TRBV9 and TRBJ2-7; the match to TRBD1 covers 12 bases. CDR1 SGDLS and CDR2 YYNGEE come from the germline V gene. The junction had 5 bases not matched to a gene; V was cut back by 1 base and J by 6 bases. CDR3 length: 15 amino acids. CDR3: CASSVSGTGGSEQYF. In DNA, the CDR3 is TGTGCCAGCAGCGTATCCGGGACAGGGGGCTCCGAGCAGTACTTC.

V gene TRBV7-2 combines with J gene TRBJ2-2; D ambiguous. This CDR3 comprises 14 residues. V was pared by 2 bases and J by 6 bases, with 10 bases between. Germline V lookup: CDR1 SGHTA, CDR2 FQGNSA. The DNA for the CDR3 is TGTGCCAGCAGCTTAAAGAGTGGTGCCGGGGAGCTGTTTTTT. Translation: CASSLKSGAGELFF.

In its sample, this clone was seen once. This chain uses TRBV7-2 with TRBJ1-1, with D possibly being TRBD1 (5 bases). The germline CDR1 and CDR2 sequences are SGHTA and FQGNSA. Trimming stripped 1 base from V and 8 bases from J, with 11 bases between. CDR3 length: 13 residues. In nucleotides, the CDR3 is TGTGCCAGCAGCTTAGTGACCCCAGGGGAAGCTTTCTTT. Its protein is CASSLVTPGEAFF. Supplemented by reference TRBV7-2 and TRBJ1-1, the full variable domain reads GAGVSQSPSNKVTEKGKDVELRCDPISGHTALYWYRQSLGQGLEFLIYFQGNSAPDKSGLPSDRFSAERTGGSVSTLTIQRTQQEDSAVYLCASSLVTPGEAFFGQGTRLTVV.

The rearrangement joins TRBV25-1 to TRBJ2-5; D is possibly TRBD2 (6 bases). Germline V gene lookup returns CDR1 MGHDK and CDR2 SYGVNS. This CDR3 contains 16 residues. Trimming took off 3 bases at V and 0 bases at J, with 14 bases between the two ends. CDR3 in DNA: TGTGCCAGCAGTGATTTCGGCGGGACGGACCAAGAGACCCAGTACTTC. This gives the protein CASSDFGGTDQETQYF.